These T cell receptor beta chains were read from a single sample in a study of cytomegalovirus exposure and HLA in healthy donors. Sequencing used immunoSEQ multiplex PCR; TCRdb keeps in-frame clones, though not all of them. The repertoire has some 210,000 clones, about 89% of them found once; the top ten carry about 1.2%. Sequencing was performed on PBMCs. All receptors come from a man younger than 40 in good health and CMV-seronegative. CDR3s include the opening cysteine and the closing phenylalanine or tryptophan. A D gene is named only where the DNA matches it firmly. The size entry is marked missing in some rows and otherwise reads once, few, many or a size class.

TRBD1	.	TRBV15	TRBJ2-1	CATSSPGQGNNEQFF	TGTGCCACCAGCAGTCCGGGACAGGGTAACAATGAGCAGTTCTTC
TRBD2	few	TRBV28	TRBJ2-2	CASSLKAWTSGNTGELFF	TGTGCCAGCAGTTTAAAGGCGTGGACTAGCGGAAACACCGGGGAGCTGTTTTTT
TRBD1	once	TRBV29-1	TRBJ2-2	CSAENRGSGELFF	TGCAGCGCCGAGAACAGGGGGTCCGGGGAGCTGTTTTTT
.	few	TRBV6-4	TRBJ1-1	CASSDRRTREAFF	TGTGCCAGCAGTGACCGACGGACAAGAGAAGCTTTCTTT
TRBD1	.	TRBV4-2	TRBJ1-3	CASSQGQSRMSGNTIYF	TGTGCCAGCAGCCAGGGACAGTCTAGAATGTCTGGAAACACCATATATTTT
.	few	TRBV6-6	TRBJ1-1	CASSQLQGNTEAFF	TGTGCCAGCAGCCAGTTACAGGGGAACACTGAAGCTTTCTTT
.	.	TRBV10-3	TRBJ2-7	CAISESIGGSYEQYF	TGTGCCATCAGTGAGTCGATAGGGGGCTCCTACGAGCAGTACTTC
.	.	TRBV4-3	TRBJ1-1	CASSQVTANTEAFF	TGCGCCAGCAGCCAAGTCACAGCCAACACTGAAGCTTTCTTT
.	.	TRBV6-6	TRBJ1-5	CASSYIGDQPQHF	TGTGCCAGCAGTTACATCGGGGATCAGCCCCAGCATTTT
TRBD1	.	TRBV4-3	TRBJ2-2	CASSHVNQNPQGALNTGELFF	TGCGCCAGCAGCCACGTTAACCAAAACCCCCAGGGGGCCTTGAACACCGGGGAGCTGTTTTTT
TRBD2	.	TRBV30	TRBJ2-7	CAVERDRSYEQYF	TGTGCCGTCGAGCGGGACCGCTCCTACGAGCAGTACTTC
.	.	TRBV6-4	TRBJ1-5	CASSPTGFGQPQHF	TGTGCCAGCAGTCCTACAGGGTTTGGTCAGCCCCAGCATTTT
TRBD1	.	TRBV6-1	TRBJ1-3	CASSEALLQGAGNTIYF	TGTGCCAGCAGTGAAGCCCTCTTACAGGGGGCAGGAAACACCATATATTTT
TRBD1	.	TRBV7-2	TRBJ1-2	CASSLTGTGGYNYGYTF	TGTGCCAGCAGCTTGACCGGGACAGGGGGCTATAACTATGGCTACACCTTC
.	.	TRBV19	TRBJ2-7	CASSITVADTYEQYF	TGTGCCAGTAGTATAACGGTGGCGGACACCTACGAGCAGTACTTC
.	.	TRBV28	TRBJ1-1	CASGGQIYTEAFF	TGTGCCAGCGGAGGACAGATTTACACTGAAGCTTTCTTT
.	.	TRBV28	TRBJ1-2	CASTRPSGVAPPGYTF	TGTGCCAGCACCCGTCCATCCGGGGTGGCCCCACCAGGCTACACCTTC
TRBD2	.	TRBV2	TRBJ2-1	CASSAPPRSGGNEQFF	TGTGCCAGCAGTGCCCCCCCGCGGTCGGGGGGCAATGAGCAGTTCTTC
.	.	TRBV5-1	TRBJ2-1	CASSFEGRVSYNEQFF	TGCGCCAGCAGCTTCGAAGGCAGGGTATCCTACAATGAGCAGTTCTTC
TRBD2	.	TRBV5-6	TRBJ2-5	CASSSRREGQGTQYF	TGTGCCAGCAGCTCTCGGCGGGAGGGGCAAGGGACCCAGTACTTC
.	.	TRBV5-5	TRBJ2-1	CASSFAEGSEQFF	TGTGCCAGCAGCTTCGCCGAGGGATCAGAGCAGTTCTTC
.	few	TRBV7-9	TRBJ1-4	CASSLERWSEKLFF	TGTGCCAGCAGCTTAGAGAGGTGGTCGGAAAAACTGTTTTTT
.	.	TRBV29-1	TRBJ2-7	CSVGNSSYEQYF	TGCAGCGTTGGTAACAGCTCCTACGAGCAGTACTTC
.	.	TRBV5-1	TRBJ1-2	CASSLDPPRLGLNYGYTF	TGCGCCAGCAGCTTGGATCCTCCTAGGCTGGGACTTAACTATGGCTACACCTTC
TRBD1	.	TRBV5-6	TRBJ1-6	CASSLERGTGPNSPLHF	TGTGCCAGCAGCCTGGAGCGAGGGACAGGGCCGAATTCACCCCTCCACTTT
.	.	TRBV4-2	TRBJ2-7	CASSQDPGQAYEQYF	TGTGCCAGCAGCCAAGATCCCGGCCAGGCCTACGAGCAGTACTTC
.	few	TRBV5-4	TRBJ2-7	CASSLGVKGAYEQYF	TGTGCCAGCAGCTTGGGGGTGAAAGGGGCCTACGAGCAGTACTTC
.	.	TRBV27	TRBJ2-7	CASSLILASPEQYF	TGTGCCAGCAGTCTAATCCTAGCGTCCCCCGAGCAGTACTTC
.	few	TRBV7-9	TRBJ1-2	CASSLYRGSNGYGYTF	TGTGCCAGCAGCTTATATCGGGGGTCAAACGGCTATGGCTACACCTTC
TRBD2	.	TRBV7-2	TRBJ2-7	CASSYGLAGSTEQYF	TGTGCCAGCAGTTACGGACTAGCGGGATCCACCGAGCAGTACTTC
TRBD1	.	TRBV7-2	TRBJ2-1	CASSQTSGGTGINNEQFF	TGTGCCAGCAGTCAAACATCCGGAGGGACAGGGATCAACAATGAGCAGTTCTTC
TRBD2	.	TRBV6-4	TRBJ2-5	CASSQTSGGQETQYF	TGTGCCAGCAGCCAGACTAGCGGGGGGCAAGAGACCCAGTACTTC